The rows below give T cell receptor beta chains drawn from one sample of a study of early T cells in non-severe SARS-CoV-2 infection. Each CDR3 protein gets one entry after TCRdb re-called the 5' RACE reads with MiXCR. The data hold 30,000 or so distinct CDR3 sequences, with 5.5% to 7% observed a single time. The sample was whole blood. The receptors come from an adult who was a healthcare worker with PCR-confirmed SARS-CoV-2 infection or an uninfected control (not recorded which). CDR3s include the opening cysteine and the closing phenylalanine or tryptophan. The D gene is left open where the match is weak. Clone sizes are given selectively: once, few, many, or a class where the clone is expanded.

TRBV20-1,TRBJ1-1,TRBD1,.,CSARDPLNRGNTEAFF,TGCAGTGCTAGAGATCCCCTCAACAGGGGGAACACTGAAGCTTTCTTT
TRBV5-1,TRBJ1-1,TRBD1,many,CASSWGDSTEAFF,TGCGCCAGCAGCTGGGGGGACAGTACCGAAGCTTTCTTT
TRBV5-1,TRBJ2-1,TRBD2,few,CASSLASGSHNEQFF,TGCGCCAGCAGCTTGGCCAGCGGGAGCCACAATGAGCAGTTCTTC
TRBV29-1,TRBJ2-7,.,many,CSVEGPSSYEQYF,TGCAGCGTTGAAGGGCCCAGCTCCTACGAGCAGTACTTC
TRBV4-1,TRBJ2-6,.,many,CASSQRPETASGANVLTF,TGCGCCAGCAGCCAAAGACCGGAGACAGCCTCTGGGGCCAACGTCCTGACTTTC
TRBV28,TRBJ2-3,TRBD2,few,CASSSSSGRTDTQYF,TGTGCCAGCAGTTCCTCTAGCGGGAGGACAGATACGCAGTATTTT
TRBV25-1,TRBJ2-1,.,.,CASSGSDIRQFF,TGTGCCAGCAGTGGGTCCGACATCCGCCAGTTCTTC
TRBV6-2/TRBV6-3,TRBJ2-7,.,.,CASSHEQYF,TGTGCCAGCAGCCACGAGCAGTACTTC
TRBV29-1,TRBJ1-5,.,few,CSVARGEGQPQHF,TGCAGCGTTGCTAGAGGCGAGGGTCAGCCCCAGCATTTT
TRBV3-1,TRBJ2-1,TRBD2,.,CASRRGRIGGEQFF,TGTGCCAGCAGGCGCGGGAGGATTGGGGGTGAGCAGTTCTTC
TRBV20-1,TRBJ2-7,.,many,CSARFDRGSGVGSYEQYF,TGCAGTGCTAGATTCGACCGGGGTAGCGGAGTCGGGTCCTACGAGCAGTACTTC
TRBV28,TRBJ1-5,.,.,CASSFPPNQPQHF,TGTGCCAGCAGTTTCCCACCGAATCAGCCCCAGCATTTT
TRBV5-1,TRBJ2-5,.,few,CASSLAPQETQYF,TGCGCCAGCAGCTTGGCCCCCCAAGAGACCCAGTACTTC
TRBV12-3/TRBV12-4,TRBJ2-4,.,many,CASSYGMPSPEYF,TGTGCCAGCAGTTACGGGATGCCATCTCCGGAGTACTTC
TRBV28,TRBJ2-1,.,many,CASSFIAIRVF,TGTGCCAGCAGTTTTATAGCAATTCGGGTCTTC